This T cell receptor beta chain was observed in a study of neurological immune-mediated disorders. Each TCR transcript was tagged with a 10-nucleotide random UMI during 5'RACE. TCRdb re-analysed the 5' RACE reads in MiXCR, keeping a single row per CDR3 protein. Of 25,000 to 30,000 distinct CDR3 sequences detected, 6.6% appear once; the ten largest clones hold approximately 9.6%. As healthy controls, volunteers from a blood bank in Maryland, USA, were used. The unsorted libraries originated from 2 million PBMCs kept at -80 C. In this sample, this clonotype turned up many times. Trimming shortened V by 1 base and J by 8 bases, and 9 bases separated the two germline ends. CDR1 and CDR2 (germline): MNHEY, SMNVEV (reference sequence). The CDR3 is 14 residues long.

The sequenced sample consisted of PBMCs. The origin of this receptor is a woman between 50 and 59 years old in good health. This chain uses TRBV27 with TRBJ1-6; maybe TRBD1 (5 bases). CDR3 in amino acids: CASSLFPGDSPLHF. The CDR3 nucleotides read TGTGCCAGCAGTTTATTTCCGGGGGATTCACCCCTCCACTTT.